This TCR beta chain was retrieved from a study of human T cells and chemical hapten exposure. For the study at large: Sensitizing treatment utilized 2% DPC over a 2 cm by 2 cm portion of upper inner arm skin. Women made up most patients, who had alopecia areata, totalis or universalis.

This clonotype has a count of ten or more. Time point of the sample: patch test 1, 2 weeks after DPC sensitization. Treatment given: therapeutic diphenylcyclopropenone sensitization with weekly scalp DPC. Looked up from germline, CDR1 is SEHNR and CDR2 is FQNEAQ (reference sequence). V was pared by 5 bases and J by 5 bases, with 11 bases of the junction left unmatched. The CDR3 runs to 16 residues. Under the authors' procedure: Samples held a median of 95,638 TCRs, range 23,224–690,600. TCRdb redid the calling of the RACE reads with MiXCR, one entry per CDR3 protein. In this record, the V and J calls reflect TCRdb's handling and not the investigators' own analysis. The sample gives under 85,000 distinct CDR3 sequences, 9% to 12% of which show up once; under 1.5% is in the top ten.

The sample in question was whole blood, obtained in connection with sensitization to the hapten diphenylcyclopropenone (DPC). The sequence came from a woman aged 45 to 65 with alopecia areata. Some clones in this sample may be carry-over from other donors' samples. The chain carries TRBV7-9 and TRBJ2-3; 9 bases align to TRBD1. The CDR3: CASSPGPGQGIDTQYF. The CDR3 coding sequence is TGTGCCAGCAGCCCTGGTCCGGGACAGGGAATAGATACGCAGTATTTT.